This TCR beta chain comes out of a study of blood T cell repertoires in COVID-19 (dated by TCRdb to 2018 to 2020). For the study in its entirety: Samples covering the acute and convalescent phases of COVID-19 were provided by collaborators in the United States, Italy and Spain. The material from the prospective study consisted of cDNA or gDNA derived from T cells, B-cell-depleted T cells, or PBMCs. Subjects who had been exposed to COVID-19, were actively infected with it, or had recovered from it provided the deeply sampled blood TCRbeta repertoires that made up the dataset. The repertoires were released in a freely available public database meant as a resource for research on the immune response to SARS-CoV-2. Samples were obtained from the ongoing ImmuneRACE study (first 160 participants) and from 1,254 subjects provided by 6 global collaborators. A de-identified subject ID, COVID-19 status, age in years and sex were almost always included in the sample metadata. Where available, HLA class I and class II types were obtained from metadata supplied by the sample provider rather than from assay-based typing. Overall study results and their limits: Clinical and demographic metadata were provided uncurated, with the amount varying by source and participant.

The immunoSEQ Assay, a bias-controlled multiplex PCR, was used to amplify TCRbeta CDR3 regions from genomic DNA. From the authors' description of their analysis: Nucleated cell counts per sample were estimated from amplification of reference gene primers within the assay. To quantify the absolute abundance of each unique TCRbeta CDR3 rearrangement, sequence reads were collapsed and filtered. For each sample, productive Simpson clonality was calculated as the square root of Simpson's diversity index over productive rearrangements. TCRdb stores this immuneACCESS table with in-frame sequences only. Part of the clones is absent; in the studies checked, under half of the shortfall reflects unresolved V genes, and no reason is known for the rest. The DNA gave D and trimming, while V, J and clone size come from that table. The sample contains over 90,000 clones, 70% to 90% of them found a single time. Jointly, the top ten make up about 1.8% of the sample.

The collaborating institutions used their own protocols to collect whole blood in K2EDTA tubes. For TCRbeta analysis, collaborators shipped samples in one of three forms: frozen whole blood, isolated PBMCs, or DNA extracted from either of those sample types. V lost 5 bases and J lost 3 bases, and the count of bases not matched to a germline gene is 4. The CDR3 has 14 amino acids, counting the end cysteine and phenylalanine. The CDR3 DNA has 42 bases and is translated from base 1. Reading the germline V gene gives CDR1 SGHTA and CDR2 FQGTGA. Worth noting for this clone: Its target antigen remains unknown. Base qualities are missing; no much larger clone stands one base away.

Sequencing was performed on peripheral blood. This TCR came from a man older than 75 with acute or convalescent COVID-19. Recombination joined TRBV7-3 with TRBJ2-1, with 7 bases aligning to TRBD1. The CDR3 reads CASSPGQHYNEQFF. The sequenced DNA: TGTGCCAGCAGCCCGGGACAGCACTACAATGAGCAGTTCTTC.